Listed here are 23 T cell receptor beta chains from one sample, sequenced in a study of T-cell memory formation after mild COVID-19. One entry per CDR3 protein, called by TCRdb with MiXCR from the 5' RACE reads. The table shows under 300,000 distinct CDR3 sequences, with 8% to 9.5% occurring only once. Sample: PBMCs or a T cell subset sorted from them (not recorded which). Receptor source: a man younger than 30 who had mild COVID-19 (a few samples of this study predate the infection). Cell type and time point are not known.

This clonotype was seen many times. This chain links TRBV4-3 with TRBJ2-1, with 10 bases that match TRBD2. Germline V gene sequence: CDR1 LGHNA, CDR2 YSLEER. The length of the CDR3 is 15 residues. V was clipped by 2 bases and J by 6 bases; unmatched bases: 4. The CDR3 loop is CASSQPSGGLNEQFF. The CDR3, as DNA: TGCGCCAGCAGCCAACCTAGCGGGGGCCTCAATGAGCAGTTCTTC.

The chain has TRBV6-5 and TRBJ1-2, with D possibly matching TRBD1 (5 bases). This CDR3 comprises 16 residues. Germline V gene lookup returns CDR1 MNHEY and CDR2 SVGAGI. V was pared by 6 bases and J by 0 bases, with 17 bases between. This CDR3 is CASSPGAGPSNYGYTF. The CDR3 DNA sequence: TGTGCCAGCAGCCCCGGGGCGGGGCCCTCTAACTATGGCTACACCTTC.

This chain connects TRBV4-3 to TRBJ2-2; weak D call: TRBD2 (7 bases). The germline CDR1 and CDR2 sequences are LGHNA and YSLEER. The CDR3 has 17 residues. V was clipped by 1 base and J by 6 bases, with 18 bases between them. CDR3 in amino acids: CASSQGRRGEGSGELFF. CDR3 sequence (DNA): TGCGCCAGCAGCCAAGGACGGAGGGGGGAGGGCTCCGGGGAGCTGTTTTTT.

At least ten counts were recorded for this clonotype. The genes are TRBV12-3 or TRBV12-4 and TRBJ1-6; 8 bases fit TRBD1. This CDR3 is 13 amino acids long. The J segment lost 12 bases and the V segment lost 3 bases, leaving 4 bases of the junction unmatched. The CDR3 reads CASSFSGQGPLHF. DNA for the CDR3: TGTGCCAGCAGTTTTAGCGGACAGGGACCCCTCCACTTT.

The table lists this clonotype with a few counts. V gene TRBV11-2 combines with J gene TRBJ1-2; TRBD1 might be the D (5 bases). V was cut by 0 bases and J by 5 bases, with 7 bases left in between. Germline CDR1 is SGHAT and CDR2 is FQNNGV. This CDR3 region has 13 residues. In nucleotides, the CDR3 is TGTGCCAGCAGCTTAGAGGGGACTTATGGCTACACCTTC. Its protein is CASSLEGTYGYTF.

This clonotype has only a few counts. The chain links TRBV24-1 to TRBJ2-2; D is uncertain. The CDR3 has 11 amino acids. The germline CDR1 and CDR2 sequences are KGHDR and SFDVKD. Trimming took off 7 bases at V and 1 base at J, with 0 bases between the two ends. The CDR3 DNA sequence: TGTGCCACCAGGAACACCGGGGAGCTGTTTTTT. Residues: CATRNTGELFF.

The chain employs TRBV15 and TRBJ2-5; tentative D call: TRBD2 (5 bases). The CDR3 runs 13 residues. Trimming took 5 bases from V and 4 from J, leaving 11 bases between them. Germline CDR1 LNHNV, CDR2 YYDKDF (reference sequence). The CDR3 DNA reads TGTGCCACCAGCTTCGGGATGCGAGAGACCCAGTACTTC. It yields the protein CATSFGMRETQYF.

The rearrangement uses TRBV27 and TRBJ2-7; the match to TRBD2 covers 11 bases. Germline V gene data show CDR1 as MNHEY and CDR2 as SMNVEV (reference sequence). The CDR3 is made up of 15 amino acids. V shed 6 bases, J shed 9 bases, and the junction held 13 bases outside the gene matches. The CDR3 sequence: CASSTRLAGTWGQYF. CDR3 DNA: TGTGCCAGCAGCACGAGACTAGCGGGGACGTGGGGGCAGTACTTC.

The sample holds many counts of this clonotype. V gene TRBV4-3 combines with J gene TRBJ2-3; no clear D. V was pared by 0 bases and J by 4 bases, with 14 bases between. Germline loops: CDR1 LGHNA, CDR2 YSLEER. CDR3 size: 16 residues. CDR3 bases: TGCGCCAGCAGCCAAGAGGATCGAAGGGAATCAGATACGCAGTATTTT. Its translation is CASSQEDRRESDTQYF.

J is TRBJ2-1 and V is TRBV9; no clear D gene. Germline V gene data show CDR1 as SGDLS and CDR2 as YYNGEE. The V and J ends lost 0 bases and 8 bases respectively, with 6 bases between them. The CDR3 runs 12 residues. The CDR3 protein is CASSVVADEQFF. CDR3 DNA sequence: TGTGCCAGCAGCGTAGTAGCAGATGAGCAGTTCTTC.

The J gene is TRBJ2-7, the V gene TRBV7-6, with D possibly TRBD2 on 6 matching bases. This CDR3 has 13 residues. Trimming shortened V by 5 bases and J by 4 bases, and 12 bases separated the two germline ends. The germline V gene encodes CDR1 SGHVS and CDR2 FNYEAQ. The CDR3 sequence is CASSGGTPYEQYF. CDR3 nucleotides: TGTGCCAGCAGCGGCGGGACTCCTTACGAGCAGTACTTC.

The J gene is TRBJ1-5, the V gene TRBV5-1; D is perhaps TRBD1 (6 bases). From germline, CDR1 is SGHRS and CDR2 YFSETQ. The CDR3 runs to 14 residues. V was cut by 4 bases and J by 6 bases, with 14 bases left in between. CDR3 sequence: CASSQGTPGQPQHF. The CDR3 region has the DNA TGCGCCAGCAGCCAGGGGACTCCGGGTCAGCCCCAGCATTTT. Full variable domain (remainder filled in from reference TRBV5-1 and TRBJ1-5): KAGVTQTPRYLIKTRGQQVTLSCSPISGHRSVSWYQQTPGQGLQFLFEYFSETQRNKGNFPGRFSGRQFSNSRSEMNVSTLELGDSALYLCASSQGTPGQPQHFGDGTRLSIL.

The gene calls are TRBV12-3 or TRBV12-4 and TRBJ2-7, with D possibly matching TRBD1 (7 bases). Trimming removed 5 bases at V and 3 bases at J, with 14 bases between. The CDR3 runs to 14 residues. The CDR3 nucleotides are TGTGCCAGCAGTCAGGGGGGATTCTACTACGAGCAGTACGTC. Amino acid sequence: CASSQGGFYYEQYV.

This clonotype was observed at least ten times. This chain connects TRBV7-2 to TRBJ2-5; 11 positions match TRBD2. Germline V lookup: CDR1 SGHTA, CDR2 FQGNSA. The CDR3 consists of 13 residues. Unmatched junction bases numbered 1, after V lost 3 bases and J lost 7 bases. The CDR3 nucleotides are TGTGCCAGCAGCTTCGGGACTAGCGGGACCCAGTACTTC. Protein product: CASSFGTSGTQYF.

The chain combines TRBV4-3 with TRBJ1-5; 8 bases match TRBD1. CDR1 LGHNA and CDR2 YSLEER come from the germline V gene. The CDR3 is 17 amino acids. J gave up 3 bases and V 0 bases, and 7 bases lay outside the gene matches. The CDR3 reads CASSQDQNRGFNQPQHF. The CDR3 DNA reads as TGCGCCAGCAGCCAAGATCAGAACAGGGGGTTCAATCAGCCCCAGCATTTT.

The rearrangement links TRBV5-6 to TRBJ2-5; D is perhaps TRBD2 (5 bases). The CDR3 loop spans 14 amino acids. Germline V gives CDR1 SGHDT, CDR2 YYEEEE. The V and J ends lost 3 bases and 5 bases respectively, with 14 bases between them. CDR3 nucleotides: TGTGCCAGCAGCTCCGCTCGGGGTCGGGAGACCCAGTACTTC. It yields the protein CASSSARGRETQYF.

This clonotype has at least ten counts. The chain joins TRBV7-8 to TRBJ2-1; unclear D gene. Between the trimmed V and J ends, which lost 5 bases and 3 bases, there was a span of 8 bases. The CDR3 extends over 13 amino acids. The V gene's germline CDR1 is SGHVS and CDR2 FQNEAQ. The CDR3 sequence is CASSLRIYNEQFF. CDR3 in DNA: TGTGCCAGCAGCCTACGCATCTACAATGAGCAGTTCTTC.

The genes are TRBV7-2 and TRBJ1-6; D is undetermined. V was trimmed by 5 bases and J by 6 bases, leaving 14 bases between them. CDR1 is SGHTA and CDR2 is FQGNSA in the germline V gene. There are 15 residues in the CDR3. Written as DNA, the CDR3 is TGTGCCAGCAGCCCCCGGGGTTTCAGTAATTCACCCCTCCACTTT. Protein sequence: CASSPRGFSNSPLHF. Drawing the rest from reference TRBV7-2 and TRBJ1-6, the complete variable domain is GAGVSQSPSNKVTEKGKDVELRCDPISGHTALYWYRQSLGQGLEFLIYFQGNSAPDKSGLPSDRFSAERTGGSVSTLTIQRTQQEDSAVYLCASSPRGFSNSPLHFGNGTRLTVT.

This clonotype has a handful of counts. V and J are TRBV24-1 and TRBJ2-3; D is possibly TRBD2 (5 bases). Trimming pared 0 bases from V and 2 bases from J, leaving 11 bases between. This CDR3 comprises 16 residues. CDR1 is KGHDR, CDR2 SFDVKD, per germline. CDR3 DNA: TGTGCCACCAGTGATTTGCGGGGAAGACACACAGATACGCAGTATTTT. This translates into CATSDLRGRHTDTQYF.

V usage is TRBV24-1 and J usage is TRBJ2-2; D is unclear. The CDR3 extends over 12 amino acids. V was pared by 5 bases and J by 1 base, with 1 base between. The V gene's germline CDR1 is KGHDR and CDR2 SFDVKD. The CDR3 bases are TGTGCCACCAGTGGGAACACCGGGGAGCTGTTTTTT. Its protein product is CATSGNTGELFF.

The V gene is TRBV11-2, the J gene TRBJ2-3; no reliable D call. CDR1 and CDR2 from the germline V gene are SGHAT and FQNNGV. The CDR3 runs 12 residues. The ends were cut back, 2 bases at V and 5 bases at J, with 5 bases in the middle. The CDR3 bases are TGTGCCAGCAGCTTAAGTGAAGATACGCAGTATTTT. It translates to CASSLSEDTQYF.

The gene calls are TRBV7-2 and TRBJ2-7; 10 nucleotides agree with TRBD2. The CDR3 loop spans 14 amino acids. The V gene end was trimmed by 4 bases and the J gene end by 4 bases; junction bases not matched to a gene: 4. The germline V gene encodes CDR1 SGHTA and CDR2 FQGNSA. CDR3 sequence: CASSSRLAGYEQYF. In DNA form, the CDR3 reads TGTGCCAGCAGCTCCAGACTAGCGGGTTACGAGCAGTACTTC.

In this sample, this clonotype turned up a few times. The chain joins TRBV7-3 to TRBJ2-3; D possibly matches TRBD1 or TRBD2 (5 bases each). The CDR3 is 13 residues long. V shed 5 bases and J shed 3 bases, with 9 bases lying between them. Per germline, CDR1 SGHTA and CDR2 FQGTGA. The CDR3 spells CASSRGLTDTQYF. DNA for the CDR3: TGTGCCAGCAGCCGGGGCCTGACAGATACGCAGTATTTT.